Listed below are T cell receptor beta chains from one sample, sequenced in a study of CD8 T cells in ankylosing spondylitis. TCRdb ran MiXCR on the 5' RACE reads and lists one entry per CDR3 protein. Of 750,000 to 850,000 distinct CDR3 sequences listed, over 9.5% were seen once; the top ten hold roughly 0.51%. The sequenced sample consisted of blood, either unsorted or a sorted T cell fraction (not recorded which). These receptor sequences come from a male donor with ankylosing spondylitis. Both conserved end residues are part of each CDR3. A D gene is named only where the DNA matches it firmly. Where a row states a size, it is once, few, many or the class of an expanded clone; other rows omit it.

abundance	j_gene	v_gene	d_gene	CDR3aa	CDR3nt
.	TRBJ1-1	TRBV28	.	CASSLAGHLMNTEAFF	TGTGCCAGCAGTTTGGCCGGACACCTCATGAACACTGAAGCTTTCTTT
few	TRBJ2-1	TRBV12-3/TRBV12-4	.	CASSLKIYNEQFF	TGTGCCAGCAGTTTGAAGATTTACAATGAGCAGTTCTTC
many	TRBJ1-1	TRBV15	TRBD1	CATSRGQGSVNTEAFF	TGTGCCACCAGCAGAGGACAGGGCAGTGTGAACACTGAAGCTTTCTTT
few	TRBJ2-2	TRBV5-1	.	CASSLDRGLPFTGELFF	TGCGCCAGCAGCTTAGACAGGGGACTACCTTTCACCGGGGAGCTGTTTTTT
many	TRBJ2-3	TRBV4-3	.	CASSQDRSGAYTDTQYF	TGCGCCAGCAGCCAAGATCGATCGGGGGCGTACACAGATACGCAGTATTTT
many	TRBJ2-7	TRBV10-3	TRBD1	CAIRGQGGDEQYF	TGTGCCATCAGGGGACAGGGCGGGGACGAGCAGTACTTC
many	TRBJ1-1	TRBV29-1	.	CSVNPRNTEAFF	TGCAGCGTTAACCCCCGGAACACTGAAGCTTTCTTT
.	TRBJ1-2	TRBV28	.	CASSLSVDYGYTF	TGTGCCAGCAGTTTATCTGTAGACTATGGCTACACCTTC
.	TRBJ2-7	TRBV10-3	.	CAISDETESYEQYF	TGTGCCATCAGTGACGAGACAGAAAGCTACGAGCAGTACTTC
many	TRBJ2-7	TRBV27	.	CASSFRDLPYEQYF	TGTGCCAGCAGTTTCCGGGACTTACCATACGAGCAGTACTTC
.	TRBJ2-1	TRBV6-6	.	CASSYRSDNEQFF	TGTGCCAGCAGTTACAGGTCAGATAATGAGCAGTTCTTC
.	TRBJ2-7	TRBV21-1	.	CASSVRQSGKAYEQYF	TGTGCCAGCAGCGTTCGACAGTCGGGCAAGGCCTACGAGCAGTACTTC
few	TRBJ1-1	TRBV5-1	.	CASSLGTAARTSEAFF	TGCGCCAGCAGCTTGGGGACCGCGGCCCGAACTTCTGAAGCTTTCTTT
.	TRBJ2-1	TRBV4-1	TRBD2	CASSQDASRASGRAGEQFF	TGCGCCAGCAGCCAAGATGCCTCGAGGGCTAGCGGGAGGGCGGGGGAGCAGTTCTTC
.	TRBJ2-7	TRBV5-4	TRBD1	CASSLPGTGGNEQYF	TGTGCCAGCAGCTTGCCCGGGACAGGGGGCAACGAGCAGTACTTC
few	TRBJ1-2	TRBV7-2	.	CASSVTGIYGYTF	TGTGCCAGCAGCGTTACAGGGATCTATGGCTACACCTTC
.	TRBJ2-1	TRBV18	TRBD2	CASSGTSQHNEQFF	TGTGCCAGCTCAGGGACTAGCCAACACAATGAGCAGTTCTTC
few	TRBJ2-5	TRBV10-3	.	CAIGGPQETQYF	TGTGCCATAGGAGGACCACAAGAGACCCAGTACTTC
few	TRBJ2-1	TRBV12-3/TRBV12-4	.	CASSLAVTSDNEQFF	TGTGCCAGCAGCTTAGCGGTTACGAGCGACAATGAGCAGTTCTTC
.	TRBJ2-1	TRBV4-3	TRBD1	CASSQGTGSGNEQFF	TGCGCCAGCAGCCAAGGGACAGGGTCAGGCAATGAGCAGTTCTTC
few	TRBJ2-7	TRBV6-2/TRBV6-3	TRBD2	CASSYTPGGEQYF	TGTGCCAGCAGTTATACCCCGGGGGGGGAGCAGTACTTC
few	TRBJ2-5	TRBV5-1	.	CASSLGPAETQYF	TGCGCCAGCAGCTTGGGCCCAGCGGAGACCCAGTACTTC
few	TRBJ1-5	TRBV6-2/TRBV6-3	.	CASSWVRGQPQHF	TGTGCCAGCTCTTGGGTCAGGGGCCAGCCCCAGCATTTT
few	TRBJ2-7	TRBV6-2/TRBV6-3	.	CASKSGRRYEQYF	TGTGCCAGCAAGTCGGGTCGACGGTATGAGCAGTACTTC
.	TRBJ2-7	TRBV28	.	CASSFLGSKGEQYF	TGTGCCAGCTCTTTCCTGGGTAGTAAGGGCGAGCAGTACTTC
.	TRBJ2-7	TRBV7-2	.	CASSPGTPNYEQYF	TGTGCCAGCAGCCCCGGGACTCCGAACTACGAGCAGTACTTC
few	TRBJ1-5	TRBV12-3/TRBV12-4	.	CASSFRRGWQPQHF	TGTGCCAGCAGTTTTCGAAGGGGCTGGCAGCCCCAGCATTTT
.	TRBJ1-2	TRBV9	TRBD1	CASSVGQGRYYGYTF	TGTGCCAGCAGCGTAGGACAGGGGCGGTACTATGGCTACACCTTC
few	TRBJ2-1	TRBV20-1	TRBD1	CSATPRDRGLGEQFF	TGCAGTGCTACCCCCCGGGACAGGGGGCTGGGTGAGCAGTTCTTC
few	TRBJ1-1	TRBV7-2	.	CASSTDRTTEAFF	TGTGCCAGCAGCACCGACAGGACCACTGAAGCTTTCTTT
.	TRBJ2-2	TRBV20-1	.	CSASEETNTGELFF	TGCAGTGCCTCCGAGGAGACGAACACCGGGGAGCTGTTTTTT
few	TRBJ2-1	TRBV7-2	TRBD2	CASSSQSGRMYNEQFF	TGTGCCAGCAGCTCCCAGAGCGGGAGAATGTACAATGAGCAGTTCTTC
many	TRBJ2-2	TRBV4-3	.	CASSLGPSGWTGELFF	TGCGCCAGCAGCCTGGGACCCTCCGGGTGGACCGGGGAGCTGTTTTTT
.	TRBJ1-2	TRBV18	.	CASSTGLGYRGYTF	TGTGCCAGCTCAACAGGGCTGGGATACCGTGGCTACACCTTC
many	TRBJ2-1	TRBV20-1	.	CSARDQAGSSYNEQFF	TGCAGTGCTAGAGATCAGGCGGGTAGCTCCTACAATGAGCAGTTCTTC
.	TRBJ2-5	TRBV5-1	.	CANSLDLETQYF	TGCGCCAACAGCTTGGATTTAGAGACCCAGTACTTC
few	TRBJ1-3	TRBV7-2	.	CASSLIGVGNTIYF	TGTGCCAGCAGCTTAATAGGGGTTGGAAACACCATATATTTT
.	TRBJ1-1	TRBV7-2	.	CASSLGIVGPEAFF	TGTGCCAGCAGCTTAGGAATCGTAGGGCCGGAAGCTTTCTTT
.	TRBJ2-5	TRBV7-8	TRBD2	CASSLVGGELRETQYF	TGTGCCAGCAGCTTAGTGGGAGGGGAGTTGAGGGAGACCCAGTACTTC
few	TRBJ1-1	TRBV6-1	.	CASSQGWGAEAFF	TGTGCCAGCAGTCAGGGATGGGGGGCTGAAGCTTTCTTT
few	TRBJ2-7	TRBV7-2	.	CASSLVDIYEQYF	TGTGCCAGCAGCTTAGTCGACATCTACGAGCAGTACTTC
.	TRBJ2-7	TRBV10-3	TRBD2	CAISPWAGGRSYEQYF	TGTGCCATCAGCCCTTGGGCGGGGGGACGCTCCTACGAGCAGTACTTC
few	TRBJ2-2	TRBV12-3/TRBV12-4	.	CASSLVGIGTGELFF	TGTGCCAGCAGTTTGGTAGGAATAGGGACCGGGGAGCTGTTTTTT